This section outlines one T cell receptor beta chain sequence together with its context. This entry is derived from a study of blood T cell repertoires in COVID-19. Study at large: Acute and convalescent COVID-19 samples came from the United States, Italy and Spain. PBMCs, B-cell-depleted T cells, or T cells were the source of the cDNA or gDNA that made up the material.

Per the original methods: For nucleated cells, counts were estimated from reference gene primer amplification. Here immunoSEQ multiplex PCR was the method, and the copy in TCRdb shows in-frame clones only, minus some. V and J calls plus clone size are reproduced from that table; the DNA served to infer D and trimming. The repertoire has almost 40,000 clones, approximately 89% of them found once; the top ten carry around 4%. The material sequenced was peripheral blood. The clonotype was recovered from a man between 60 and 75 years old with acute or convalescent COVID-19.

The CDR3 nucleotides are TGTGCCAGTAGTACCGCCTCTTGGACAGTAAACAAAAACATTCAGTACTTC. This encodes CASSTASWTVNKNIQYF. J is TRBJ2-4 and V is TRBV19, with TRBD1 as a possible D gene (6 bases). This CDR3 is built from 17 residues. Trimming removed 4 bases from V and 3 bases from J, with 19 bases in between. The germline V gene has CDR1 LNHDA and CDR2 SQIVND (reference sequence).